A single sample is the source of the 31 T cell receptor beta chains below, sequenced in a study of T cell responses to AZD1222 COVID-19 vaccine. This table comes from immunoSEQ multiplex PCR, and its TCRdb copy is limited to in-frame clones, with some not included. The sample yields 150,000 or so clones, around 90% seen once. The material was peripheral blood, obtained on day 0 of AZD1222 vaccination. The receptors were gathered from an adult in good health.

This chain uses TRBV29-1 with TRBJ2-7, with TRBD2 matching over 7 bases. With V trimmed by 6 bases and J by 0 bases, 11 bases remained unmatched. The CDR3 totals 15 residues. Germline CDR1 and CDR2: SQVTM and ANQGSEA. CDR3 region: CSVAPSGRSSYEQYF. The CDR3 nucleotides read TGCAGCGTGGCACCTAGCGGAAGAAGCTCCTACGAGCAGTACTTC.

The chain links TRBV5-1 to TRBJ1-2, with TRBD1 as a possible D gene (5 bases). The V gene's germline CDR1 is SGHRS and CDR2 YFSETQ. The CDR3 runs to 16 residues. Deletions cut 0 bases from V and 6 bases from J, with 18 bases between. CDR3 nucleotide sequence: TGCGCCAGCAGCTTGGCTCCACTTGGGGGACGGGATGGCTACACCTTC. Translation gives CASSLAPLGGRDGYTF.

V gene TRBV3-1 (or the pseudogene TRBV3-2) combines with J gene TRBJ1-4, with D perhaps matching TRBD1 (6 bases). Germline CDR1 reads LGHDT; CDR2 reads YNNKEL (reference sequence). The CDR3 is 15 residues long. V was clipped by 3 bases and J by 1 base, with 9 bases between them. This chain's CDR3 is CASSQMDRTNEKLFF. The CDR3 DNA reads as TGTGCCAGCAGCCAGATGGACAGAACTAATGAAAAACTGTTTTTT.

The chain links TRBV10-3 to TRBJ1-1; D may be TRBD1 (5 bases). The CDR3 has 13 amino acids. CDR1 and CDR2 (germline): ENHRY, SYGVKD. V dropped 7 bases and J dropped 4 bases, with 13 bases sitting between them. CDR3 DNA: TGTGCCATCAAAGGACATGAGGTCACTGAAGCTTTCTTT. Protein sequence: CAIKGHEVTEAFF.

CDR3 region: CASSFSGGEKLFF. DNA of the CDR3: TGTGCCAGCAGCTTTAGCGGCGGAGAAAAACTGTTTTTT. The chain couples TRBV5-4 to TRBJ1-4; D is ambiguous. V was trimmed by 2 bases and J by 8 bases, leaving 10 bases between them. The CDR3 runs 13 residues. CDR1 is SGHNT and CDR2 is YYREEE in the germline V gene (reference sequence).

The rearrangement joins TRBV6-5 to TRBJ2-7, with D unclear. Trimming pared 3 bases from V and 2 bases from J, leaving 11 bases between. This CDR3 is built from 14 residues. CDR1 is MNHEY, CDR2 SVGAGI, per germline. The CDR3 reads CASSYRTKTYEQYF. Written as DNA, the CDR3 is TGTGCCAGCAGTTATCGGACGAAGACCTACGAGCAGTACTTC.

The rearrangement uses TRBV14 and TRBJ2-7, with TRBD1 matching 9 bases. With 1 base clipped from V and 4 bases from J, the junction kept 5 bases outside the gene matches. CDR1 is SGHDN and CDR2 is FVKESK in the germline V gene. The CDR3 extends over 15 amino acids. Here the CDR3 reads CASSQAGTGTYEQYF. Written as DNA, the CDR3 is TGTGCCAGCAGCCAAGCCGGGACAGGGACTTACGAGCAGTACTTC.

The CDR3 coding sequence is TGCGCCAGCAGCTTGTGGGGGGCATCCTACGAGCAGTACTTC. Translation gives CASSLWGASYEQYF. V is TRBV5-1 and J is TRBJ2-7; D assignment may be TRBD1 or TRBD2 (6 bases each). The CDR3 totals 14 residues. Deletions cut 1 base from V and 1 base from J, with 9 bases between. Germline loops: CDR1 SGHRS, CDR2 YFSETQ.

The gene calls are TRBV5-4 and TRBJ2-2; D remains unclear. V lost 6 bases to trimming and J lost 6 bases, with 15 bases between them. Germline V gene sequence: CDR1 SGHNT, CDR2 YYREEE (reference sequence). CDR3 length equals 14 residues. The CDR3 region has the DNA TGTGCCAGCACCCCGACGGCGGATTCCGGGGAGCTGTTTTTT. Translating gives CASTPTADSGELFF. Complete variable domain (other parts from reference TRBV5-4 and TRBJ2-2): ETGVTQSPTHLIKTRGQQVTLRCSSQSGHNTVSWYQQALGQGPQFIFQYYREEENGRGNFPPRFSGLQFPNYSSELNVNALELDDSALYLCASTPTADSGELFFGEGSRLTVL.

The chain links TRBV6-2 or TRBV6-3 to TRBJ2-4, with 8 bases aligning to TRBD1. Trimming cost V 5 bases and J 0 bases; bases outside gene matches: 6. This CDR3 region has 16 residues. Germline lookup yields CDR1 MNHEY and CDR2 SVGEGT. CDR3 nucleotides: TGTGCCAGCAGTGGACAGGGTATTGGAGCCAAAAACATTCAGTACTTC. Amino acid sequence: CASSGQGIGAKNIQYF.

The chain links TRBV19 to TRBJ1-2, with 7 nucleotides matching TRBD1. Germline CDR1 LNHDA, CDR2 SQIVND (reference sequence). This CDR3 region has 15 residues. V was pared by 7 bases and J by 1 base, with 9 bases of the junction left unmatched. This chain's CDR3 is CASTKQGMGNYGYTF. The CDR3 DNA follows: TGTGCCAGTACCAAACAGGGGATGGGTAACTATGGCTACACCTTC.

The CDR3 here is CATSDRRGLTDTQYF. In DNA, the CDR3 is TGTGCCACCAGTGATCGGAGGGGGCTTACAGATACGCAGTATTTT. The chain employs TRBV24-1 and TRBJ2-3; D perhaps matches TRBD1 (7 bases). The V gene lost 3 bases and the J gene lost 3 bases, with 12 bases spanning the gap. The CDR3 runs 15 residues. Per germline, CDR1 KGHDR and CDR2 SFDVKD.

This chain links TRBV29-1 with TRBJ1-2; TRBD1 matches at 7 bases. Germline V gene lookup returns CDR1 SQVTM and CDR2 ANQGSEA. After removal of 7 bases from V and 0 bases from J, the junction contained 5 bases not matched to a gene. This CDR3 is 13 amino acids long. CDR3 loop: CSAQGPANYGYTF. CDR3 DNA sequence: TGCAGCGCACAGGGGCCAGCTAACTATGGCTACACCTTC.

V is TRBV29-1 and J is TRBJ1-4, with D possibly matching TRBD1 (5 bases). The CDR3 is 13 residues long. V dropped 3 bases and J dropped 10 bases, with 15 bases sitting between them. Germline V lookup: CDR1 SQVTM, CDR2 ANQGSEA. CDR3 bases: TGCAGCGTTGAGGGACCGGAAAAGGGAAAACTGTTTTTT. It is translated as CSVEGPEKGKLFF.

This chain joins TRBV3-1 (or the pseudogene TRBV3-2) and TRBJ2-7; a weak D match, TRBD1 (5 bases). Germline values: CDR1 LGHDT, CDR2 YNNKEL (reference sequence). V shed 4 bases and J shed 4 bases, with 11 bases lying between them. This CDR3 region has 13 residues. The DNA of the CDR3 is TGTGCCAGCAGCCCCCGACAGAGTTACGAGCAGTACTTC. Protein: CASSPRQSYEQYF.

V usage is TRBV5-1 and J usage is TRBJ2-3; D perhaps matches TRBD2 (5 bases). Germline CDR1 reads SGHRS; CDR2 reads YFSETQ. Trimming took 3 bases from V and 4 from J, leaving 12 bases between them. The CDR3 runs 14 residues. The CDR3 reads CASSWGLEADTQYF. CDR3 bases: TGCGCCAGCAGCTGGGGTTTGGAGGCAGATACGCAGTATTTT.

J is TRBJ2-5 and V is TRBV28; D unclear. V dropped 6 bases and J dropped 7 bases, with 18 bases sitting between them. Germline CDR1 and CDR2: MDHEN and SYDVKM. CDR3 length equals 14 residues. The CDR3 DNA sequence: TGTGCCAGCAGAAACCCGGGCCGGGTCGGGACCCAGTACTTC. This encodes CASRNPGRVGTQYF.

The chain recombines TRBV7-2 with TRBJ2-3, with a weak D call TRBD1 (7 bases). The CDR3 has 15 amino acids. Germline V gene data show CDR1 as SGHTA and CDR2 as FQGNSA. V was trimmed by 3 bases and J by 6 bases, leaving 16 bases between them. CDR3 in DNA: TGTGCCAGCAGCTTTCAGGGGGGCCCGGTGGATACGCAGTATTTT. Protein product: CASSFQGGPVDTQYF.

The rearrangement joins TRBV7-8 to TRBJ1-1, with TRBD1 identical over 9 bases. From germline, CDR1 is SGHVS and CDR2 FQNEAQ. CDR3 length equals 13 residues. V trimming: 5 bases; J trimming: 5 bases; junction bases outside the gene matches: 3. CDR3 protein: CASSTTGGTEAFF. CDR3 bases: TGTGCCAGCAGCACGACAGGGGGGACTGAAGCTTTCTTT.

J is TRBJ2-7 and V is TRBV27; perhaps TRBD1 as D (5 bases). Germline V gives CDR1 MNHEY, CDR2 SMNVEV (reference sequence). CDR3 length: 14 amino acids. Trimming left V 2 bases short and J 5 bases short, with 13 bases between. DNA for the CDR3: TGTGCCAGCAGTTTAAGGCAGGGCAGGAACGAGCAGTACTTC. Translation: CASSLRQGRNEQYF.

The chain combines TRBV5-1 with TRBJ2-7; a possible D gene is TRBD1 (5 bases). Per the germline V gene, CDR1 is SGHRS and CDR2 is YFSETQ. CDR3 length: 15 residues. V shed 0 bases and J shed 0 bases, with 10 bases lying between them. The CDR3: CASSLAQGISYEQYF. In DNA, the CDR3 is TGCGCCAGCAGCTTGGCCCAGGGTATCTCCTACGAGCAGTACTTC.

This clone was counted a single time. This sequence joins TRBV12-5 and TRBJ2-1; perhaps TRBD1 as D (6 bases). This CDR3 comprises 15 residues. The germline V and J ends were trimmed by 1 base and 4 bases, with 11 bases remaining between them. Per germline, CDR1 LGHNT and CDR2 FRNRAP. CDR3 protein: CASGLARGGYNEQFF. The CDR3 coding sequence is TGTGCTAGTGGTTTGGCCAGGGGTGGGTACAATGAGCAGTTCTTC.

The chain is built from TRBV19 and TRBJ1-1; no definite D call. The germline V and J ends were trimmed by 6 bases and 4 bases, with 9 bases remaining between them. The CDR3 length is 12 residues. The germline gives CDR1 LNHDA, CDR2 SQIVND (reference sequence). CDR3 in amino acids: CASSLGFTEAFF. CDR3 DNA: TGTGCCAGTAGCCTAGGGTTCACTGAAGCTTTCTTT.

The rearrangement uses TRBV18 and TRBJ2-7, with D perhaps given as TRBD1 or TRBD2 (7 bases each). Germline V gene lookup returns CDR1 KGHSH and CDR2 LQKENI. The CDR3 is made up of 18 amino acids. Trimming removed 2 bases at V and 3 bases at J, with 23 bases between. For the CDR3, the DNA is TGTGCCAGCTCACCAAGGGAGGGTGTGAGACAGGGACTCTACGAGCAGTACTTC. Protein product: CASSPREGVRQGLYEQYF.

The CDR3 here is CASSLLLAYDEQFF. CDR3 nucleotides: TGTGCCAGCAGCTTATTACTAGCTTACGATGAGCAGTTCTTC. The chain employs TRBV7-8 and TRBJ2-1, with D perhaps TRBD2 (6 bases). The length of the CDR3 is 14 residues. Per the germline V gene, CDR1 is SGHVS and CDR2 is FQNEAQ. V dropped 2 bases and J dropped 8 bases, with 13 bases sitting between them. Variable domain in full (rest from reference TRBV7-8 and TRBJ2-1): GAGVSQSPRYKVAKRGQDVALRCDPISGHVSLFWYQQALGQGPEFLTYFQNEAQLDKSGLPSDRFFAERPEGSVSTLKIQRTQQEDSAVYLCASSLLLAYDEQFFGPGTRLTVL.

The V gene is TRBV7-2, the J gene TRBJ2-7; 7 nucleotides agree with TRBD1. The CDR3 consists of 15 residues. J was trimmed by 4 bases and V by 5 bases; bases with no gene match: 11. CDR1 and CDR2 from the germline V gene are SGHTA and FQGNSA. The DNA for the CDR3 is TGTGCCAGCAGCCACCTTCCGGGACAGCTATACGAGCAGTACTTC. This encodes CASSHLPGQLYEQYF.

This chain links TRBV5-4 with TRBJ2-1; D tentatively fits TRBD1 or TRBD2 (5 bases each). Germline CDR1 and CDR2: SGHNT and YYREEE (reference sequence). This CDR3 comprises 14 residues. Trimming stripped 1 base from V and 6 bases from J, with 11 bases between. CDR3 loop: CASSLSWGSNEQFF. The CDR3 nucleotides read TGTGCCAGCAGCTTGTCATGGGGGTCCAATGAGCAGTTCTTC.

The chain combines TRBV5-8 with TRBJ1-5; no reliable D call. Trimming took 0 bases from V and 2 from J, leaving 9 bases between them. Germline lookup yields CDR1 SGHTS and CDR2 YDEGEE. The CDR3 covers 15 residues. The CDR3 nucleotides are TGTGCCAGCAGCTTGGGACGGTGGGGCAATCAGCCCCAGCATTTT. This gives the protein CASSLGRWGNQPQHF.

The chain links TRBV15 to TRBJ1-1; D gene ambiguous. The CDR3 length is 13 residues. Germline assignment: CDR1 LNHNV and CDR2 YYDKDF (reference sequence). V lost 5 bases and J lost 6, with 13 bases in between. The CDR3 nucleotides read TGTGCCACCAGCCTCGCGGGGTTCCCTGAAGCTTTCTTT. Encoded protein: CATSLAGFPEAFF.

V usage is TRBV18 and J usage is TRBJ1-2; D perhaps matches TRBD1 (5 bases). CDR3 length equals 13 residues. CDR1 is KGHSH and CDR2 is LQKENI in the germline V gene. Between the trimmed V and J ends, which lost 2 bases and 2 bases, there was a span of 6 bases. CDR3 region: CASSPEGNYGYTF. In DNA form, the CDR3 reads TGTGCCAGCTCACCAGAGGGGAACTATGGCTACACCTTC.

This rearrangement joins TRBV7-2 to TRBJ1-4, with D hard to call. The CDR3 has 14 amino acids. V gave up 1 base and J gave up 4 bases, with 7 bases separating them. Germline CDR1 is SGHTA and CDR2 is FQGNSA. CDR3 nucleotide sequence: TGTGCCAGCAGCTTAGACAGTGTTAATGAAAAACTGTTTTTT. This sequence encodes CASSLDSVNEKLFF.